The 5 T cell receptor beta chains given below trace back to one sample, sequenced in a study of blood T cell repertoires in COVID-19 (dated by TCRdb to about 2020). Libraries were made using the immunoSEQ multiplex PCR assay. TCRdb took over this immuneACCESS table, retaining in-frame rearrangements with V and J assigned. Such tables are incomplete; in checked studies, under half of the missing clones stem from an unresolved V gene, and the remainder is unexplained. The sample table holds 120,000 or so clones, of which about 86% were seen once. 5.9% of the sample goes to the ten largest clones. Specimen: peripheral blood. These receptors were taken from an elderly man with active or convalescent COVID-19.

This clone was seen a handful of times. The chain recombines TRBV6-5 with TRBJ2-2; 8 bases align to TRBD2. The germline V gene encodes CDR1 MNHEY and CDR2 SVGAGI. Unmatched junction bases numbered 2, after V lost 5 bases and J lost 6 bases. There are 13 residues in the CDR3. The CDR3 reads CASSTGLAGELFF. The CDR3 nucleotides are TGTGCCAGCAGTACGGGACTAGCCGGGGAGCTGTTTTTT.

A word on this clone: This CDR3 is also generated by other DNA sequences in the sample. The CDR3 here is CAISETDSYEQYF. CDR3 in DNA: TGTGCCATCAGTGAGACGGACAGCTACGAGCAGTACTTC. The chain uses TRBV10-3 and TRBJ2-7, with TRBD1 as a possible D gene (6 bases). The germline V gene has CDR1 ENHRY and CDR2 SYGVKD. The V gene lost 2 bases and the J gene lost 3 bases, with 8 bases spanning the gap. The CDR3 has 13 residues.

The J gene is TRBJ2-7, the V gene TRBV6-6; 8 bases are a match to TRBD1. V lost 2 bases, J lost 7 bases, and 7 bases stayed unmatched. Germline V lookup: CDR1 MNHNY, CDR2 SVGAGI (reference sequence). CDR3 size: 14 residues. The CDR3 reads CASSYGQGAREQYF. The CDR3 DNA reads TGTGCCAGCAGTTACGGGCAGGGGGCAAGGGAGCAGTACTTC.

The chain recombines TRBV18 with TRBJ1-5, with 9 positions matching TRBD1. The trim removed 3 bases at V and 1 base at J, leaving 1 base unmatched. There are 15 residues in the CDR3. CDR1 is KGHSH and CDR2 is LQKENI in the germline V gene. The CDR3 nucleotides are TGTGCCAGCTCACCGGGGACAGGGAGCAATCAGCCCCAGCATTTT. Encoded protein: CASSPGTGSNQPQHF.

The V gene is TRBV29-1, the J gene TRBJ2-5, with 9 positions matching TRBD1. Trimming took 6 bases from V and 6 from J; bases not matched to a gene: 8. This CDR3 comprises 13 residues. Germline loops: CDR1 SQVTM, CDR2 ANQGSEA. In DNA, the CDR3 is TGCAGCGTCGGGACAGGGCAAGGGAAGACCCAGTACTTC. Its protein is CSVGTGQGKTQYF.